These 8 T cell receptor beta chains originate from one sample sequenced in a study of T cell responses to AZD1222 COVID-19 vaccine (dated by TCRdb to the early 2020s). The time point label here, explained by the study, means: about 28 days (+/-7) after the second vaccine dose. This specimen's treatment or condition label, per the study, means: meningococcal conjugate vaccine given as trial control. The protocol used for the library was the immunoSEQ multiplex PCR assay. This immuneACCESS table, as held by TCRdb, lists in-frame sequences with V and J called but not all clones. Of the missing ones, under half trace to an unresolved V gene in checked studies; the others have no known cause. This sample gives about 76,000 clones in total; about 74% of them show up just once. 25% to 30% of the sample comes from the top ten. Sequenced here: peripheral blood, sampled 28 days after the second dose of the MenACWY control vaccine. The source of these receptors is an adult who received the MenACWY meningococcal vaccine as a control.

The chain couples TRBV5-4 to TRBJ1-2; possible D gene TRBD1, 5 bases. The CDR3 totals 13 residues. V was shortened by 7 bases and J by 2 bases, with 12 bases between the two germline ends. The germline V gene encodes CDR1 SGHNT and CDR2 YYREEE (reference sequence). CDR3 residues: CASRGSSNYGYTF. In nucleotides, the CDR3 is TGTGCCAGCCGGGGGAGCTCAAACTATGGCTACACCTTC.

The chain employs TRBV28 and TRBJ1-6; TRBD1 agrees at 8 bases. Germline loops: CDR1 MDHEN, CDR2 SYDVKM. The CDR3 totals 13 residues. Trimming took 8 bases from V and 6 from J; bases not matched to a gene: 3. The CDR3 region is CASDRGVNSPLHF. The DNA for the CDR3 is TGTGCCAGCGACAGGGGCGTTAATTCACCCCTCCACTTT.

CDR3 residues: CASSAPRGPNTEAFF. CDR3 sequence (DNA): TGTGCCAGCAGTGCGCCGCGCGGTCCGAACACTGAAGCTTTCTTT. This sequence joins TRBV28 and TRBJ1-1; D not resolved. This CDR3 contains 15 residues. CDR1 is MDHEN, CDR2 SYDVKM, per germline. The V and J ends lost 5 bases and 1 base respectively, with 14 bases between them.

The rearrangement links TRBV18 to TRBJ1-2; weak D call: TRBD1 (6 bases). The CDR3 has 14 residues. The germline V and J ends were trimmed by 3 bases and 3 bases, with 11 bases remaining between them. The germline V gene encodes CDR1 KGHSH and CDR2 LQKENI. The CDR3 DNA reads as TGTGCCAGCTCACCTTCTACAGGGCACTATGGCTACACCTTC. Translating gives CASSPSTGHYGYTF.

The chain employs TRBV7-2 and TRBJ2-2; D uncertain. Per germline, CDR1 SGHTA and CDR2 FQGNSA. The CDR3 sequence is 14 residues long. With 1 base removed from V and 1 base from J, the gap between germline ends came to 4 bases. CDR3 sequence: CASSLGVNTGELFF. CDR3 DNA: TGTGCCAGCAGCTTAGGTGTGAACACCGGGGAGCTGTTTTTT.

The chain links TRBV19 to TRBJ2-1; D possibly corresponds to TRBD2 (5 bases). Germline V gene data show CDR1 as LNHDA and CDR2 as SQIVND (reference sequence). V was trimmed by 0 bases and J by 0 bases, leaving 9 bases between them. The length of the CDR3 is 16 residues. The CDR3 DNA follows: TGTGCCAGTAGTATAGAGCCGGGAAGCTCCTACAATGAGCAGTTCTTC. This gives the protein CASSIEPGSSYNEQFF. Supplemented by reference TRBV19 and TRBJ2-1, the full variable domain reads DGGITQSPKYLFRKEGQNVTLSCEQNLNHDAMYWYRQDPGQGLRLIYYSQIVNDFQKGDIAEGYSVSREKKESFPLTVTSAQKNPTAFYLCASSIEPGSSYNEQFFGPGTRLTVL.

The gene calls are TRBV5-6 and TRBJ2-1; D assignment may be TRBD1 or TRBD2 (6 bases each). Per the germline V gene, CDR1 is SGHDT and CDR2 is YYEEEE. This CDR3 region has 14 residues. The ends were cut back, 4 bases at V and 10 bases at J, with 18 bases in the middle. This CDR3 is CASSPKGGGREQFF. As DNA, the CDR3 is TGTGCCAGCAGCCCCAAGGGGGGAGGCCGCGAGCAGTTCTTC.

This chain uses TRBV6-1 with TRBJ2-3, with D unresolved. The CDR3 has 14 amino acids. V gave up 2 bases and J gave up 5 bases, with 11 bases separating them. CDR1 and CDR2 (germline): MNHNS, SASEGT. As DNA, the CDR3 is TGTGCCAGCAGTGAACGACCTGGCTTAGATACGCAGTATTTT. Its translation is CASSERPGLDTQYF.